These 9 T cell receptor beta chains originate from one sample sequenced in a study of T cell clones after liver transplantation. Clones were read by immunoSEQ multiplex PCR, and TCRdb kept only the in-frame ones, dropping some. This sample carries 90,000 to 120,000 clones, approximately 78% of them seen once, and the ten largest clones take over 0.75%. Sequenced here: CD4+ T cells from blood, sampled before liver transplant. The receptor source for this set is a human donor who received a liver transplant.

The rearrangement uses TRBV30 and TRBJ1-1; 7 nucleotides match TRBD1. This CDR3 has 14 residues. Trimming removed 0 bases from V and 0 bases from J; junction bases left unmatched: 1. In germline, CDR1 is GTSNPN, CDR2 SVGIG (reference sequence). CDR3: CAWSVRGMNTEAFF. CDR3 in DNA: TGTGCCTGGAGTGTCAGGGGGATGAACACTGAAGCTTTCTTT.

The chain uses TRBV30 and TRBJ1-4, with TRBD1 as a possible D gene (5 bases). The CDR3 runs to 15 residues. Trimming left V 4 bases short and J 0 bases short, with 12 bases between. The germline V gene has CDR1 GTSNPN and CDR2 SVGIG (reference sequence). CDR3 nucleotides: TGTGCCTGGAAAAGGTGGGGGGCAACTAATGAAAAACTGTTTTTT. Its protein product is CAWKRWGATNEKLFF.

J is TRBJ2-3 and V is TRBV18; 15 nucleotides align to TRBD2. Germline V CDR1 and CDR2: KGHSH, LQKENI. J lost 2 bases, V lost 3 bases, and 15 bases had no gene match. The CDR3 runs 21 residues. CDR3 region: CASSPRMGLAGGDGNTDTQYF. In DNA, the CDR3 is TGTGCCAGCTCACCGCGCATGGGACTAGCGGGAGGTGACGGGAACACAGATACGCAGTATTTT.

The rearrangement joins TRBV29-1 to TRBJ2-5, with 11 bases fitting TRBD1. Germline values: CDR1 SQVTM, CDR2 ANQGSEA. V lost 7 bases and J lost 2; bases outside the gene matches: 0. This CDR3 spans 12 amino acids. The CDR3 coding sequence is TGCAGCGGGGACAGGGGGCAAGAGACCCAGTACTTC. The encoded protein is CSGDRGQETQYF. The full variable domain, rest sourced from reference TRBV29-1 and TRBJ2-5, is SAVISQKPSRDICQRGTSLTIQCQVDSQVTMMFWYRQQPGQSLTLIATANQGSEATYESGFVIDKFPISRPNLTFSTLTVSNMSPEDSSIYLCSGDRGQETQYFGPGTRLLVL.

The chain uses TRBV6-1 and TRBJ2-1; D is possibly TRBD1 (6 bases). CDR3 size: 16 residues. With 2 bases removed from V and 4 bases from J, the gap between germline ends came to 15 bases. CDR1 is MNHNS and CDR2 is SASEGT in the germline V gene. The CDR3 DNA follows: TGTGCCAGCAGTGAAAAGGATGGGACACCATACAATGAGCAGTTCTTC. Its protein is CASSEKDGTPYNEQFF.

The rearrangement uses TRBV5-1 and TRBJ2-7; 7 positions match TRBD1. V lost 4 bases, J lost 0 bases, and 7 bases stayed unmatched. The CDR3 is 15 amino acids. Germline V gives CDR1 SGHRS, CDR2 YFSETQ. CDR3 sequence reads: CASSPTGQVSYEQYF. The CDR3 nucleotides are TGCGCCAGCAGCCCCACCGGACAGGTCTCCTACGAGCAGTACTTC.

CDR3 in amino acids: CASSQDVSEAFF. The CDR3 nucleotides are TGTGCCAGCAGCCAAGATGTTTCGGAAGCTTTCTTT. The J gene is TRBJ1-1, the V gene TRBV4-2, with D hard to call. The germline V gene has CDR1 LGHNA and CDR2 YNFKEQ. The CDR3 is 12 residues long. Trimming shortened V by 0 bases and J by 8 bases, and 7 bases separated the two germline ends.

This chain links TRBV5-1 with TRBJ2-1; 8 nucleotides line up with TRBD1. The V gene end was trimmed by 1 base and the J gene end by 8 bases; junction bases not matched to a gene: 11. The CDR3 loop spans 16 amino acids. The germline V gene has CDR1 SGHRS and CDR2 YFSETQ. The CDR3 sequence is CASSLNVGQGGYEQFF. The CDR3 nucleotides are TGCGCCAGCAGCTTGAATGTAGGACAGGGTGGGTATGAGCAGTTCTTC. Together with reference TRBV5-1 and TRBJ2-1, the CDR3 gives the full variable domain: KAGVTQTPRYLIKTRGQQVTLSCSPISGHRSVSWYQQTPGQGLQFLFEYFSETQRNKGNFPGRFSGRQFSNSRSEMNVSTLELGDSALYLCASSLNVGQGGYEQFFGPGTRLTVL.

V usage is TRBV9 and J usage is TRBJ2-7, with unresolved D. V shed 0 bases and J shed 0 bases, with 7 bases lying between them. Germline CDR1 is SGDLS and CDR2 is YYNGEE. The CDR3 loop spans 14 amino acids. CDR3 nucleotide sequence: TGTGCCAGCAGCGTAGCGGAGAGCTCCTACGAGCAGTACTTC. The encoded protein is CASSVAESSYEQYF.